This TCR beta chain originates from a study of blood T cell repertoires in COVID-19. On the study more broadly: The United States, Italy and Spain provided the acute and convalescent COVID-19 samples. T cells, B-cell-depleted T cells, or PBMCs provided the cDNA or gDNA that served as material.

Original data processing: Nucleated cell number was recorded as an estimate derived from reference gene primer amplification. Produced via immunoSEQ multiplex PCR; TCRdb's table is partial and in-frame only. V, J and clone size derive from that table, while D and trimming were established from the DNA sequence. The data contain 350,000 to 450,000 clones, 70% to 90% of them singletons. The V segment lost 5 bases and the J segment 2 bases; nucleotides outside the gene matches: 8. Germline CDR1 GTSNPN, CDR2 SVGIG (reference sequence). The CDR3 sequence is 15 residues long. Cohorts were determined from participant-reported clinical history.

The TCR sequence derives from a woman aged 18-35 years who had been exposed to COVID-19. V gene TRBV30 combines with J gene TRBJ2-2; 7 bases line up with TRBD2. The specimen was PBMCs or T cells enriched from blood (not recorded which). CDR3 nucleotide sequence: TGTGCCTGGGACCGGGGAGGGGCAAACACCGGGGAGCTGTTTTTT. Translation: CAWDRGGANTGELFF.